The sequence of this TCR beta chain was determined in a study of cytomegalovirus exposure and HLA in healthy donors. General study findings and limits: Most TCRs appeared rarely, but some public TCRs recurred in many donors.

CDR1 is SNHLY and CDR2 is FYNNEI in the germline V gene. The CDR3 runs 14 residues. V gave up 3 bases and J gave up 8 bases; unmatched junction bases: 6. The study ran its PCR with 60 Vbeta and 13 Jbeta primers. Method: immunoSEQ multiplex PCR; TCRdb's copy keeps in-frame clones and lacks some. The sample records tens of thousands of clones, roughly 78% being singletons. Concerning this clone: No antigen is known for it.

This TCR was recovered from a woman aged 40-49 years in good health and CMV-seropositive. V and J are TRBV2 and TRBJ1-5; 8 bases line up with TRBD1. Sequencing was done on a sample of PBMCs. This chain's CDR3 is CASSDDRGVEPQHF. The CDR3 DNA sequence: TGTGCCAGCAGTGACGACAGGGGCGTGGAGCCCCAGCATTTT.